This T cell receptor (beta chain) was sequenced in a study of T cells in Graves' hyperthyroidism and ophthalmopathy. Trimming shortened V by 2 bases and J by 0 bases, and 5 bases separated the two germline ends. CDR1 is SEHNR and CDR2 is FQNEAQ in the germline V gene (reference sequence). The CDR3 contains 13 residues. The investigators amplified TCR beta CDR3 regions from RNA transcripts. When the TCR CDR3 underwent first-round RT-PCR, the HTBI primer set was used. One entry per CDR3 protein results from TCRdb running MiXCR on the multiplex PCR reads. The sample has about 380,000 distinct CDR3 sequences, less than 20% seen once.

The TCR comes from a young man with Graves' ophthalmopathy. Input material: blood. The V call is TRBV7-9, the J call TRBJ2-7; D is uncertain. CDR3 sequence reads: CASSLSDSYEQYF. The CDR3 DNA sequence: TGTGCCAGCAGCTTATCCGACTCCTACGAGCAGTACTTC.